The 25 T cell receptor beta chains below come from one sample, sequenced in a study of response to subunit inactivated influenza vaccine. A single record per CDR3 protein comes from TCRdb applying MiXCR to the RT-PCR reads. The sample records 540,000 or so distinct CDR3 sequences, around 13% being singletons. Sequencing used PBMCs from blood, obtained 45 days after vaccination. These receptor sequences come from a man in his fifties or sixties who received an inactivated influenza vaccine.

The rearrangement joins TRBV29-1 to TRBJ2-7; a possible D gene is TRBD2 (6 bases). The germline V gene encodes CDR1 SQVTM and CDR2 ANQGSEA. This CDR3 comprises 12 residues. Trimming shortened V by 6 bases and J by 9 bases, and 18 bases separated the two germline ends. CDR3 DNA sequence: TGCAGCGTCGCTTACCGGGAGAACGGGCAGTACTTC. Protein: CSVAYRENGQYF.

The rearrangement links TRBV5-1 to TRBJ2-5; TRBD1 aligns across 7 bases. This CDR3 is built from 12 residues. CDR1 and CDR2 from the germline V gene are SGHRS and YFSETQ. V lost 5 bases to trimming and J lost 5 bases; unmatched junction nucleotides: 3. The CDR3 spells CASRGQLETQYF. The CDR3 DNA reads TGCGCCAGCAGGGGACAGTTGGAGACCCAGTACTTC.

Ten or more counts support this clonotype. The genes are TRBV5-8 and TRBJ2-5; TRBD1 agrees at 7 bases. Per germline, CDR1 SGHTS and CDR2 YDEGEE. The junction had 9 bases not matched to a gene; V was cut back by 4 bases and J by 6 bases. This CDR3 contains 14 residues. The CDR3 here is CASSVTGFRQTQYF. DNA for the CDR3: TGTGCCAGCAGCGTGACAGGGTTTAGGCAGACCCAGTACTTC.

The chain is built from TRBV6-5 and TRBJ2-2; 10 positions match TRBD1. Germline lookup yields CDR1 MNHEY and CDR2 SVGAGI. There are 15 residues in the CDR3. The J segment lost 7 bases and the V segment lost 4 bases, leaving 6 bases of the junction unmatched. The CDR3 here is CASSSRDRGHGELFF. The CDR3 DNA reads TGTGCCAGCAGTTCCCGGGACAGGGGACACGGGGAGCTGTTTTTT.

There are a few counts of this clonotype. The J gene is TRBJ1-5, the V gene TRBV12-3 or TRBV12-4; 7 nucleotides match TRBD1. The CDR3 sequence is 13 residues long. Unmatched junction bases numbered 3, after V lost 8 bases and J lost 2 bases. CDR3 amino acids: CASGTGGNQPQHF. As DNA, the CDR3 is TGTGCCAGCGGTACAGGGGGCAATCAGCCCCAGCATTTT.

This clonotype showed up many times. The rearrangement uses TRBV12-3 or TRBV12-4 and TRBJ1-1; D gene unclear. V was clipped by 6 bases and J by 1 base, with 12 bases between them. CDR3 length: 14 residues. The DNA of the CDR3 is TGTGCCAGCAGAATAGCACGTAGGAACACTGAAGCTTTCTTT. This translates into CASRIARRNTEAFF.

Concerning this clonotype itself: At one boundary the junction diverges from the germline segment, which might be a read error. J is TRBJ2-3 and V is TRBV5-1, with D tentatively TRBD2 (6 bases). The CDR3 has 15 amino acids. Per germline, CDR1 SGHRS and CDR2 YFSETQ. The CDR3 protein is CVSSLSAGTKDTQYF. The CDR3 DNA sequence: TGCGTCAGCAGCTTGTCGGCGGGAACAAAAGATACGCAGTATTTT.

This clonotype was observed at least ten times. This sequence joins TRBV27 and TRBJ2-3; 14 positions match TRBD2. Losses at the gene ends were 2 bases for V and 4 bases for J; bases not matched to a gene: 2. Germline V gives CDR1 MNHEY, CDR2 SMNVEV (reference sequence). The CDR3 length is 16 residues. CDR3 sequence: CASSLGTSGRADTQYF. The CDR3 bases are TGTGCCAGCAGTTTAGGGACTAGCGGGAGAGCAGATACGCAGTATTTT.

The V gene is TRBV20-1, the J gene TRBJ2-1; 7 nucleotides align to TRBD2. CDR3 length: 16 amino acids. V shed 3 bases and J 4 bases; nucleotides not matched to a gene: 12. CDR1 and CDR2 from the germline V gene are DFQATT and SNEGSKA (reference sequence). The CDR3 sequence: CSAREKVQRDYNEQFF. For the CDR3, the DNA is TGCAGTGCTAGGGAGAAAGTCCAGCGGGATTACAATGAGCAGTTCTTC.

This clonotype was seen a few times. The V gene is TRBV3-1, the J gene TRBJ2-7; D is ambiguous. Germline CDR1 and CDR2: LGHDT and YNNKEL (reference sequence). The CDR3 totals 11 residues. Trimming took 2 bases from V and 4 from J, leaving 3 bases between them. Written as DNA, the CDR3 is TGTGCCAGCAGCCAAATGTACGAGCAGTACTTC. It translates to CASSQMYEQYF.

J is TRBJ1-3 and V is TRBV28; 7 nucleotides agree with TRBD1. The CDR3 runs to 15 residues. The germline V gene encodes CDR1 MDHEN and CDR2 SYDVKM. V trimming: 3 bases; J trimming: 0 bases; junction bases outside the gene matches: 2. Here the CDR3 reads CASSFRTGSGNTIYF. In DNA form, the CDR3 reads TGTGCCAGCAGTTTCCGGACAGGCTCTGGAAACACCATATATTTT. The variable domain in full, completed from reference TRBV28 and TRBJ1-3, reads DVKVTQSSRYLVKRTGEKVFLECVQDMDHENMFWYRQDPGLGLRLIYFSYDVKMKEKGDIPEGYSVSREKKERFSLILESASTNQTSMYLCASSFRTGSGNTIYFGEGSWLTVV.

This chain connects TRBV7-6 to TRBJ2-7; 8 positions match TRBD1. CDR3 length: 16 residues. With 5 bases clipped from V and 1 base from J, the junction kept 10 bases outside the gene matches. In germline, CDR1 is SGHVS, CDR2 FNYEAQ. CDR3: CASSPTTGQASYEQYF. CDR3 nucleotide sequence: TGTGCCAGCAGCCCGACCACGGGACAGGCTTCCTACGAGCAGTACTTC.

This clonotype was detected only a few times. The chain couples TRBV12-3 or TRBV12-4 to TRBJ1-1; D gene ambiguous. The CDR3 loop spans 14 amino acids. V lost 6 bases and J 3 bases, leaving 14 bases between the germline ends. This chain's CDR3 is CASSPKSWDTEAFF. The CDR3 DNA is TGTGCCAGCAGCCCCAAATCGTGGGACACTGAAGCTTTCTTT.

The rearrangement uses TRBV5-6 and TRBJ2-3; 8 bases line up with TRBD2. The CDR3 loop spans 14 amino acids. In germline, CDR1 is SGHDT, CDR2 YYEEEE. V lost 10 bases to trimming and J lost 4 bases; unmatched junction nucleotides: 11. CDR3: CAGNEAGGPDTQYF. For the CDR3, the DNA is TGTGCCGGCAATGAGGCGGGGGGCCCAGATACGCAGTATTTT.

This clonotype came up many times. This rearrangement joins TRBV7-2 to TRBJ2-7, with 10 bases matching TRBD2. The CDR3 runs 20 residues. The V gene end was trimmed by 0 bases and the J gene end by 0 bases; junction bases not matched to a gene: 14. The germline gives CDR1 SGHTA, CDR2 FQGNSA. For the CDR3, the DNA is TGTGCCAGCAGCTTAGCTGTAGTACTAGCGGGACTCCCGAGCTCCTACGAGCAGTACTTC. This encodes CASSLAVVLAGLPSSYEQYF.

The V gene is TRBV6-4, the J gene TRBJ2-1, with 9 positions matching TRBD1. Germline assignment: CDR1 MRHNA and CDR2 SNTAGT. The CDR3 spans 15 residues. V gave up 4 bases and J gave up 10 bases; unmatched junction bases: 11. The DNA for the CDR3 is TGTGCCAGCAGTGCGACAGGGGGTTGGTATGAGGAGCAGTTCTTC. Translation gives CASSATGGWYEEQFF.

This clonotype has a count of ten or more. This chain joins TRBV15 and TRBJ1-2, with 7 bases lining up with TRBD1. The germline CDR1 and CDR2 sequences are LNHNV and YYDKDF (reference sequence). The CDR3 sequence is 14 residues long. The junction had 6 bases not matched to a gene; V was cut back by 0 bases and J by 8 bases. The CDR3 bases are TGTGCCACCAGCAGAGAAGGGGGCGGGGGCGGCTACACCTTC. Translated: CATSREGGGGGYTF.

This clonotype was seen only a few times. The CDR3 reads CASSFGTGGVDTQYF. The CDR3 DNA is TGTGCCAGCAGCTTCGGGACAGGGGGCGTGGATACGCAGTATTTT. The chain employs TRBV9 and TRBJ2-3, with 12 nucleotides matching TRBD1. The CDR3 has 15 amino acids. With 4 bases clipped from V and 6 bases from J, the junction kept 6 bases outside the gene matches. Germline CDR1 SGDLS, CDR2 YYNGEE.

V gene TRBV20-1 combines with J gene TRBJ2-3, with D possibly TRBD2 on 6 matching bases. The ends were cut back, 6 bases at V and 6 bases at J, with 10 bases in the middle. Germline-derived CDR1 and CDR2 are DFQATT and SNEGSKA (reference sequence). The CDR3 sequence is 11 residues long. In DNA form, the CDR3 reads TGCAGTGCAAGACTAGGGGATACGCAGTATTTT. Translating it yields CSARLGDTQYF.

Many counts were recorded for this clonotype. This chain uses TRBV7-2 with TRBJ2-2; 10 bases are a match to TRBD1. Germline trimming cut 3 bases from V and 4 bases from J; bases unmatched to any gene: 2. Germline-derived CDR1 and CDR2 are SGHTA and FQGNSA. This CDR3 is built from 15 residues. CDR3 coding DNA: TGTGCCAGCAGCTTCGGGACAGGGGTCACCGGGGAGCTGTTTTTT. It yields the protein CASSFGTGVTGELFF.

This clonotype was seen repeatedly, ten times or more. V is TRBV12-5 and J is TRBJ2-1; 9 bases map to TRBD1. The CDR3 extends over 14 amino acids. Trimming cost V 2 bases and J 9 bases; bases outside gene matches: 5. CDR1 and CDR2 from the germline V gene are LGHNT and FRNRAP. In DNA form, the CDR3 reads TGTGCTAGTGGTTTGATAGGACAGGGGAGTGAGCAGTTCTTC. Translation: CASGLIGQGSEQFF.

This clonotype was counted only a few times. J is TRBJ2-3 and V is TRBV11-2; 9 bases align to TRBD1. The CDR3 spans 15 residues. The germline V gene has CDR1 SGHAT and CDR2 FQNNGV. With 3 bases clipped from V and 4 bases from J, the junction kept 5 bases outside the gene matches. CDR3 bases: TGTGCCAGCAGCTTCAGGGACAGGGTCTCAGATACGCAGTATTTT. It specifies CASSFRDRVSDTQYF.

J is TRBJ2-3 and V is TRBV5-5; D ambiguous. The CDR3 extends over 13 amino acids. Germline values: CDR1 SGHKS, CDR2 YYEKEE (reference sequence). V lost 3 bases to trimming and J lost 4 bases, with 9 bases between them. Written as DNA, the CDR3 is TGTGCCAGCAGCTATGACGCCCCAGATACGCAGTATTTT. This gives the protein CASSYDAPDTQYF.

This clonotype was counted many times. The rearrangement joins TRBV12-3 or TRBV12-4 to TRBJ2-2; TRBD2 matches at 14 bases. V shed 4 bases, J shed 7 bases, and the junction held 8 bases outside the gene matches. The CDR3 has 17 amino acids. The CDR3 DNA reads TGTGCCAGCAGTTGGGGACTAGCGGGAGCTTTCGTCGGGGAGCTGTTTTTT. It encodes CASSWGLAGAFVGELFF.

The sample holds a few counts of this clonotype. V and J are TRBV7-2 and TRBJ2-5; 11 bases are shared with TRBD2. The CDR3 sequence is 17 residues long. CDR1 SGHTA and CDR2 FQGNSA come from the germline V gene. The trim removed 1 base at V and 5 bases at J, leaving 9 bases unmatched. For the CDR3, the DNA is TGTGCCAGCAGCTTAGGTTTAGCGGGGGGGCCGACGGAGACCCAGTACTTC. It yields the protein CASSLGLAGGPTETQYF.